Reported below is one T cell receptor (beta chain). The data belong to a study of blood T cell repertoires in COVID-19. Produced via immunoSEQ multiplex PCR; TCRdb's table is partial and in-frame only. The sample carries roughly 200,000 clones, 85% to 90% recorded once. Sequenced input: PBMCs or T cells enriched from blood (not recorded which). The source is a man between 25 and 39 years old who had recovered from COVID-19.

The CDR3 region is CASSLDSGSSTDTQYF. The CDR3 DNA follows: TGTGCCAGCAGCTTAGACTCGGGATCTAGCACAGATACGCAGTATTTT. The rearrangement links TRBV13 to TRBJ2-3, with D possibly being TRBD2 (5 bases). Between the trimmed V and J ends, which lost 1 base and 0 bases, there was a span of 11 bases. Germline assignment: CDR1 PRHDT and CDR2 FYEKMQ (reference sequence). The length of the CDR3 is 16 residues.